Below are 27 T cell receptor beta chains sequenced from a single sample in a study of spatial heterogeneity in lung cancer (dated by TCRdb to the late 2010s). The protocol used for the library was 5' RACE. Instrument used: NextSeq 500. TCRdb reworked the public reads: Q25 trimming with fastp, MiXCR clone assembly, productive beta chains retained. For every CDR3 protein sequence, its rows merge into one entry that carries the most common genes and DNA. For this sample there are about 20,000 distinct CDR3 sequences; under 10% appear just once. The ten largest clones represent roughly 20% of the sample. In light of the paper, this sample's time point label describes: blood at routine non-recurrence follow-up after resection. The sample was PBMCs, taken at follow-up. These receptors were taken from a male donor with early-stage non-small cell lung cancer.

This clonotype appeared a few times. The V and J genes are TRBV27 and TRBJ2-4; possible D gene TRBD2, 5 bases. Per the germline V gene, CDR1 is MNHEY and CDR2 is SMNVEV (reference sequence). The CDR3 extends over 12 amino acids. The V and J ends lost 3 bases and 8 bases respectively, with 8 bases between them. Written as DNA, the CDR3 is TGTGCCAGCAGTTTTCTGGGAGACATTCAGTACTTC. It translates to CASSFLGDIQYF.

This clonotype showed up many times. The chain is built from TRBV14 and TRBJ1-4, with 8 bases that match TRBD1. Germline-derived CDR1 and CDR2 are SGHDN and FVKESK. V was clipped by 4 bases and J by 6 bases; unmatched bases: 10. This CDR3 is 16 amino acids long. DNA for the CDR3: TGTGCCAGCAGCCGCGGACAGGGAAGATCACATGAAAAACTGTTTTTT. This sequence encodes CASSRGQGRSHEKLFF.

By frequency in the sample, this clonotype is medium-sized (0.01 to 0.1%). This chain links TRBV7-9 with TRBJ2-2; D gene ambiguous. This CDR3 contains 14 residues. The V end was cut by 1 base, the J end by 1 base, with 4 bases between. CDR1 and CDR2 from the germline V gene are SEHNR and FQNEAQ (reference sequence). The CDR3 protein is CASSLGQNTGELFF. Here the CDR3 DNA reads TGTGCCAGCAGCTTAGGACAGAACACCGGGGAGCTGTTTTTT.

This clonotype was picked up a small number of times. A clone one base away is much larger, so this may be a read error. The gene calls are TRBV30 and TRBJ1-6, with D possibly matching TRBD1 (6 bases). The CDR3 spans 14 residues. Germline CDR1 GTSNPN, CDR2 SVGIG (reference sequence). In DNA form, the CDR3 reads TGTGTCTGGACGACAGGAAGATATAATTCACCCCTCCACTTT. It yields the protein CVWTTGRYNSPLHF.

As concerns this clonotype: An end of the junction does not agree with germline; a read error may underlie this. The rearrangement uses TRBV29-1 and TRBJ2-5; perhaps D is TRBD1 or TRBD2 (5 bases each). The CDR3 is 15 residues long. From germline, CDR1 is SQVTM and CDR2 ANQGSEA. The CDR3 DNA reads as TGCAGCGTCACCCCGGGACCCTTGTACCAAGAGACCCGGTGCTTC. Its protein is CSVTPGPLYQETRCF.

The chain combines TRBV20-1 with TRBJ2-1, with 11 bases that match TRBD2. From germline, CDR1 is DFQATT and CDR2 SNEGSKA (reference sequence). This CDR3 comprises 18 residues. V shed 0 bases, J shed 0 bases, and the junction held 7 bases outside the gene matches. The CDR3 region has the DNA TGCAGTGCTAGAGATAGGGCTAGCGGGGGGAGCTCCTACAATGAGCAGTTCTTC. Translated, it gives CSARDRASGGSSYNEQFF.

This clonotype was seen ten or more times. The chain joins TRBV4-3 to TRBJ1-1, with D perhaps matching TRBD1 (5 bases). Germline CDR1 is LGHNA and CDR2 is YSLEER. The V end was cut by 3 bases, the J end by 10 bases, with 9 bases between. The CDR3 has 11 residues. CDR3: CASSQGVRAFF. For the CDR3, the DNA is TGCGCCAGCAGCCAGGGGGTGCGAGCTTTCTTT.

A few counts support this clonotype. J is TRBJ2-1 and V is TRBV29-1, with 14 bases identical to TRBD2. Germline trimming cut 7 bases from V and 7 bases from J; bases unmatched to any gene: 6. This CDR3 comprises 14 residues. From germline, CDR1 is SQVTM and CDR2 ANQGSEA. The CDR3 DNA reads TGCAGCGCCTGGACTAGCGGGAGGAGGAATGAGCAGTTCTTC. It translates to CSAWTSGRRNEQFF.

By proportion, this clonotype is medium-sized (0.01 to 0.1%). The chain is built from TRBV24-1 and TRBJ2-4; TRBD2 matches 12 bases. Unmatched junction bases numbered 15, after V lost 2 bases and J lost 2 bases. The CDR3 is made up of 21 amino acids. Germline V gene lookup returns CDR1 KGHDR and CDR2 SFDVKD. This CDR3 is CATSDSQGLAGGPRSKNIQYF. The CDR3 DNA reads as TGTGCCACCAGTGATTCGCAGGGTCTAGCGGGAGGGCCGAGATCCAAAAACATTCAGTACTTC.

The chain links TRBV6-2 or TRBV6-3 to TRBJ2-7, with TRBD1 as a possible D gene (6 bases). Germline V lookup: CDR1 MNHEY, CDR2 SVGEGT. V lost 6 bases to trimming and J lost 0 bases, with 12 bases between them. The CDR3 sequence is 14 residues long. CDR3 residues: CASRQDSSSYEQYF. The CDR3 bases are TGTGCCAGCAGACAGGACAGCAGCTCCTACGAGCAGTACTTC.

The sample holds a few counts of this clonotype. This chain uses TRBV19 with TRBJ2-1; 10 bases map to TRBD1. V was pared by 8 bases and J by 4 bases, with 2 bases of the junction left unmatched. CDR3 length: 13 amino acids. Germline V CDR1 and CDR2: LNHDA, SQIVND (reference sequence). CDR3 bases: TGTGCCAGTGGGGGACAGGGGTACAATGAGCAGTTCTTC. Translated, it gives CASGGQGYNEQFF. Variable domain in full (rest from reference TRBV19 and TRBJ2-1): DGGITQSPKYLFRKEGQNVTLSCEQNLNHDAMYWYRQDPGQGLRLIYYSQIVNDFQKGDIAEGYSVSREKKESFPLTVTSAQKNPTAFYLCASGGQGYNEQFFGPGTRLTVL.

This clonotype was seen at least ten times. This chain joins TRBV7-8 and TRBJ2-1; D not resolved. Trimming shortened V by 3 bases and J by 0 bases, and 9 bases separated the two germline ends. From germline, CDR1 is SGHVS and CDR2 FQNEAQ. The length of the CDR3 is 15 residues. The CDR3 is CASSFNLSSYNEQFF. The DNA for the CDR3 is TGTGCCAGCAGCTTTAACTTGAGCTCCTACAATGAGCAGTTCTTC.

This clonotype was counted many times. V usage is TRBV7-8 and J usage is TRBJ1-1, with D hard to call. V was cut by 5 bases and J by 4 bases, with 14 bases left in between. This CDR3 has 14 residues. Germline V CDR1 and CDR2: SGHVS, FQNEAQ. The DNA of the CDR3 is TGTGCCAGCAGCCTAGGAGGTGTCGGCACTGAAGCTTTCTTT. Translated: CASSLGGVGTEAFF.

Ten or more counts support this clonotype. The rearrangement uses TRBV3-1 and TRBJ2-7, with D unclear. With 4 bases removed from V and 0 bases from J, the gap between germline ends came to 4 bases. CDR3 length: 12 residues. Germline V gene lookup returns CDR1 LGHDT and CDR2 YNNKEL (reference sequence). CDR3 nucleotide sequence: TGTGCCAGCAGCCTGAGCTCCTACGAGCAGTACTTC. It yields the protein CASSLSSYEQYF.

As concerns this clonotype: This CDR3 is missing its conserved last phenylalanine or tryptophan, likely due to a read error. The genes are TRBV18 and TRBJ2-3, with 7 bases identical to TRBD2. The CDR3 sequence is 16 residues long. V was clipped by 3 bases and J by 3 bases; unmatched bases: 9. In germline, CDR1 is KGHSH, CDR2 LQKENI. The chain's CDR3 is CASSPERGYRTDTQYS. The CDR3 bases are TGTGCCAGCTCACCGGAGCGGGGATATAGGACAGATACGCAGTATTCT.

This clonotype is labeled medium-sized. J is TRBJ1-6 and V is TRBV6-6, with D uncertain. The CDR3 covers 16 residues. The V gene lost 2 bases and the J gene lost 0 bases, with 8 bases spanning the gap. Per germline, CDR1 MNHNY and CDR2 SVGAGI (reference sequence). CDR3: CASSYDGSSYNSPLHF. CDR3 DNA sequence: TGTGCCAGCAGTTACGACGGGAGCTCCTATAATTCACCCCTCCACTTT.

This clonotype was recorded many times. CDR3 protein: CSAGRDSFNEKLFF. For the CDR3, the DNA is TGCAGTGCAGGCCGGGACAGCTTTAATGAAAAACTGTTTTTT. V gene TRBV20-1 combines with J gene TRBJ1-4; 7 bases line up with TRBD1. The CDR3 totals 14 residues. Looked up from germline, CDR1 is DFQATT and CDR2 is SNEGSKA (reference sequence). Trimming removed 6 bases from V and 4 bases from J; junction bases left unmatched: 8.

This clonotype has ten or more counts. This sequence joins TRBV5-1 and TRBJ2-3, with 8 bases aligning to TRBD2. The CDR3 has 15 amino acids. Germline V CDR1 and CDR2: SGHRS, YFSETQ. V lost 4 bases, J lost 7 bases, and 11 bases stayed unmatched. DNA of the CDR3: TGCGCCAGCAGCCCGCGGGAAGCGGGAGTTCATACGCAGTATTTT. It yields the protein CASSPREAGVHTQYF.

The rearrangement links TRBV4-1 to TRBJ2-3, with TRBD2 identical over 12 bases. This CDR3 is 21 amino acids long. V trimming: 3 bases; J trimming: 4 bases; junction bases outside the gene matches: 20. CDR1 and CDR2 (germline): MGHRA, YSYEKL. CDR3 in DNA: TGCGCCAGCAGCCATCCTATGACACCGACTAGCGGGGGCAAGGCCTCAGATACGCAGTATTTT. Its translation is CASSHPMTPTSGGKASDTQYF.

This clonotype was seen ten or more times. The CDR3 DNA is TGTGCCAGCTTCCATAACAGGGTAACCTCTGGGGCCAACGTCCTGACTTTC. It yields the protein CASFHNRVTSGANVLTF. V usage is TRBV2 and J usage is TRBJ2-6; the D gene is possibly TRBD1 (6 bases). Trimming took off 8 bases at V and 0 bases at J, with 17 bases between the two ends. Germline CDR1 SNHLY, CDR2 FYNNEI. The CDR3 is 17 residues long.

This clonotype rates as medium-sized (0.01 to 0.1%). The CDR3 region is CASSPSGGHSYNEQFF. The CDR3 DNA reads as TGTGCCAGCTCACCTAGCGGGGGGCACTCCTACAATGAGCAGTTCTTC. The chain couples TRBV18 to TRBJ2-1; 10 bases match TRBD2. The CDR3 length is 16 residues. The germline CDR1 and CDR2 sequences are KGHSH and LQKENI. Trimming removed 3 bases from V and 0 bases from J; junction bases left unmatched: 2. Looking up the rest from reference TRBV18 and TRBJ2-1 gives the full variable domain: NAGVMQNPRHLVRRRGQEARLRCSPMKGHSHVYWYRQLPEEGLKFMVYLQKENIIDESGMPKERFSAEFPKEGPSILRIQQVVRGDSAAYFCASSPSGGHSYNEQFFGPGTRLTVL.

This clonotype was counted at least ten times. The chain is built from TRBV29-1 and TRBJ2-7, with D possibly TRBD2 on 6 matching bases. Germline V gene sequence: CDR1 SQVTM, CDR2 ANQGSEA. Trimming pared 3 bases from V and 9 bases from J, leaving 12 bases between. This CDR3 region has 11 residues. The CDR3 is CSVDTGVGQYF. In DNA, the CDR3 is TGCAGCGTTGATACGGGAGTTGGGCAGTACTTC.

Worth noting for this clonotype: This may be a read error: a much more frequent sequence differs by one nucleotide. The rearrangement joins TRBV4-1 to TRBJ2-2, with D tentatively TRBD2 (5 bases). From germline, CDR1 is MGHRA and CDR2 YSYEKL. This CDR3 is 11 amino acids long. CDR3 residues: CASRQTGEPFF. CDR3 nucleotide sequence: TGCGCCAGCAGGCAAACCGGGGAGCCGTTTTTT.

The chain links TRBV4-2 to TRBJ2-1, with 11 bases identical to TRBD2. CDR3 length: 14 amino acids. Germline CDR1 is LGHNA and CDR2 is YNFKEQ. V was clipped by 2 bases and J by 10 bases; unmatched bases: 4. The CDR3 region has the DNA TGTGCCAGCAGCCAAACTAGCGGGAGAAGCGAGCAGTTCTTC. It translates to CASSQTSGRSEQFF.

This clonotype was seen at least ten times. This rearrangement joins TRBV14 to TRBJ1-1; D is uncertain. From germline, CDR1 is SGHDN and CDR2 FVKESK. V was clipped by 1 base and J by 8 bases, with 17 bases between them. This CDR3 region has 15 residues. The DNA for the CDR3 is TGTGCCAGCAGCCAAGGTCCGGCGGGCCAGTACGAAGCTTTCTTT. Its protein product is CASSQGPAGQYEAFF.

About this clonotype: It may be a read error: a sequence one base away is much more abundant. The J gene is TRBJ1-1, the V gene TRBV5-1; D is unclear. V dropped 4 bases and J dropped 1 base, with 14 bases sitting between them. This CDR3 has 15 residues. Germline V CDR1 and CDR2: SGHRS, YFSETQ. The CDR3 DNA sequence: TGCGCCAGCAGCCGAAGGACCGGGAAGAACACTGAAGCTTTCTTT. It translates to CASSRRTGKNTEAFF. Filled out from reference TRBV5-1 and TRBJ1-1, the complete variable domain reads KAGVTQTPRYLIKTRGQQVTLSCSPISGHRSVSWYQQTPGQGLQFLFEYFSETQRNKGNFPGRFSGRQFSNSRSEMNVSTLELGDSALYLCASSRRTGKNTEAFFGQGTRLTVV.

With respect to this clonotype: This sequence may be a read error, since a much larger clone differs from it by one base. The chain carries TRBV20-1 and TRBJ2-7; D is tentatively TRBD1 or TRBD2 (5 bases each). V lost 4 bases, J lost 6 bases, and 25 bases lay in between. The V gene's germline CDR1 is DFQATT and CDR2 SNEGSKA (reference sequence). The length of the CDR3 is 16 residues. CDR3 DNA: TGCAGTGCTATAAACTTACCGGGACGCTCAGCGTTCGAGCAGTACTTC. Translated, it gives CSAINLPGRSAFEQYF.